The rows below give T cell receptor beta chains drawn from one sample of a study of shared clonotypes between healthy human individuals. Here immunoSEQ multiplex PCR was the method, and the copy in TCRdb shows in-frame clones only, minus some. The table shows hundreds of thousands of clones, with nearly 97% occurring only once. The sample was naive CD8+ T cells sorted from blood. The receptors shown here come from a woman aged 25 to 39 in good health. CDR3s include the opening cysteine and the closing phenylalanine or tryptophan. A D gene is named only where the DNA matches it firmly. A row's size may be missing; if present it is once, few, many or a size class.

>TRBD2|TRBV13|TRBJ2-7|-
CASSRIAGGPSYEQYF
TGTGCCAGCAGCCGGATAGCGGGAGGGCCCTCCTACGAGCAGTACTTC
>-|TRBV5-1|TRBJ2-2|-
CASSLEGTGELFF
TGCGCCAGCAGCTTGGAGGGCACCGGGGAGCTGTTTTTT
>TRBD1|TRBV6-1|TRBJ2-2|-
CASSNRDRGDGELFF
TGTGCCAGCAGTAACCGGGACAGGGGGGACGGGGAGCTGTTTTTT
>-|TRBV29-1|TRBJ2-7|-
CSAHGGALGGSYEQYF
TGCAGCGCCCACGGTGGGGCCCTCGGGGGCTCCTACGAGCAGTACTTC
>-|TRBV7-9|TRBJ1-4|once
CASSFSGVRNEKLFF
TGTGCCAGCAGCTTTTCAGGGGTTAGGAATGAAAAACTGTTTTTT
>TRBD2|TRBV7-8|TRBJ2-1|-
CASSPLAGDMPWGEQFF
TGTGCCAGCAGCCCCCTAGCGGGGGATATGCCCTGGGGGGAGCAGTTCTTC
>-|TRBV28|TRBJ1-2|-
CASSYLMGLGHNYGYTF
TGTGCCAGCAGTTACCTCATGGGTTTGGGACATAACTATGGCTACACCTTC
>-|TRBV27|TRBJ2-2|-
CASSPWDTGELFF
TGTGCCAGCAGTCCGTGGGACACCGGGGAGCTGTTTTTT
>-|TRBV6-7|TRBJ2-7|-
CASSYFPGRGRYEQYF
TGTGCCAGCAGTTACTTCCCCGGGAGAGGTCGCTACGAGCAGTACTTC
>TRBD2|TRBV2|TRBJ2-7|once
CASSEGAGDSYEQYF
TGTGCCAGCAGTGAAGGAGCGGGAGACTCCTACGAGCAGTACTTC
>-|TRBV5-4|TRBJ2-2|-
CASSFDRPNTGELFF
TGTGCCAGCAGTTTTGACAGACCGAACACCGGGGAGCTGTTTTTT
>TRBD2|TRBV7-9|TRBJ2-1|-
CASSLSGRDNEQFF
TGTGCCAGCAGCCTTAGCGGGAGGGACAATGAGCAGTTCTTC
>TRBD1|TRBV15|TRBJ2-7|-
CATSSLPRGSVYEQYF
TGTGCCACCAGCTCATTACCCAGGGGGTCAGTCTACGAGCAGTACTTC
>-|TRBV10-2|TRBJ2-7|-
CASSEFEGVWRSYEQYF
TGCGCCAGCAGTGAGTTTGAGGGAGTCTGGAGGTCCTACGAGCAGTACTTC
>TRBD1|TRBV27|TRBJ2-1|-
CASSDRGRGNEQFF
TGTGCCAGCAGCGACAGGGGGCGCGGGAATGAGCAGTTCTTC
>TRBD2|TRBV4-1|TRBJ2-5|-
CASTGGLGETQYF
TGCGCCAGCACGGGGGGGTTGGGAGAGACCCAGTACTTC
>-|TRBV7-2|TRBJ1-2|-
CASSSVFYGYTF
TGTGCCAGCAGCTCCGTTTTTTATGGCTACACCTTC
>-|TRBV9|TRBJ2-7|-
CASSAGSGTRSSYEQYF
TGTGCCAGCAGCGCCGGATCCGGGACAAGGAGCTCCTACGAGCAGTACTTC
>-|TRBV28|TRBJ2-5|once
CASSFRETQYF
TGTGCCAGCAGTTTTCGGGAGACCCAGTACTTC
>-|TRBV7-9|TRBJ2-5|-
CASSPQGLEETQYF
TGTGCCAGCAGTCCACAGGGTTTAGAAGAGACCCAGTACTTC
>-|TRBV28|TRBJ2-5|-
CASSGTEPNGQETQYF
TGTGCCAGCAGTGGGACCGAACCGAACGGACAAGAGACCCAGTACTTC
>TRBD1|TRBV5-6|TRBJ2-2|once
CASSPDRGNTGELFF
TGTGCCAGCAGCCCGGACAGGGGGAACACCGGGGAGCTGTTTTTT